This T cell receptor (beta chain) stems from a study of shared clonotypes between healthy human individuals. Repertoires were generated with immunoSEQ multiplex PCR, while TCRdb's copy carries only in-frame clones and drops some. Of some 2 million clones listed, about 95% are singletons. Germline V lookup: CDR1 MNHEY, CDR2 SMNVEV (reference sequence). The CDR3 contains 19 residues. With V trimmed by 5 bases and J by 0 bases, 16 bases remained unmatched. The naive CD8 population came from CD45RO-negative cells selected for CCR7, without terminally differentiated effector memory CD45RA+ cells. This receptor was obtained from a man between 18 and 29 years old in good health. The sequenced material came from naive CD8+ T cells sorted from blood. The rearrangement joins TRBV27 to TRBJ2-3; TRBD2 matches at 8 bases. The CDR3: CASSPGSAGVPFSTDTQYF. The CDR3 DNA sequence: TGTGCCAGCAGTCCCGGGTCAGCGGGAGTTCCCTTTAGCACAGATACGCAGTATTTT.